This is a list of T cell receptor beta chains from one sample in a study of shared clonotypes between healthy human individuals. Profiling relied on immunoSEQ multiplex PCR, and the TCRdb table lists in-frame clones only, not all of them. Here the sample spans 2,500,000 or so clones, around 90% being singletons. The source material was naive CD4+ T cells sorted from blood. Receptor source: a man between 18 and 35 years old in good health. Each CDR3 is given with its conserved first and last residue. A D gene is named only where the DNA matches it firmly. Size tells how often a clone was seen (once, few, many) or the class of an expanded clone, and some rows leave it out.

V: TRBV6-5
D: .
J: TRBJ1-2
size: .
length: 15
DNA: TGTGCCAGCAGTTACACTCCGGGGTTGCTTCATGGCTACACCTTC
CDR3: CASSYTPGLLHGYTF

V: TRBV25-1
D: .
J: TRBJ2-1
size: .
length: 15
DNA: TGTGCCAGCAGTGAATCCGGGGGCTCCTACAATGAGCAGTTCTTC
CDR3: CASSESGGSYNEQFF

V: TRBV5-4
D: .
J: TRBJ2-1
size: .
length: 17
DNA: TGTGCCAGCAGCCCCCAACGGGCGGGTGTCTCCTACAATGAGCAGTTCTTC
CDR3: CASSPQRAGVSYNEQFF

V: TRBV19
D: TRBD2
J: TRBJ2-1
size: .
length: 16
DNA: TGTGCCAGTAGCTACGAAGGCGGGGGCTCCTACAATGAGCAGTTCTTC
CDR3: CASSYEGGGSYNEQFF

V: TRBV5-6
D: TRBD2
J: TRBJ2-1
size: once
length: 16
DNA: TGTGCCAGCAGCTTCCGTAGCGGGAGTCAGATCAATGAGCAGTTCTTC
CDR3: CASSFRSGSQINEQFF

V: TRBV10-3
D: .
J: TRBJ2-5
size: .
length: 12
DNA: TGTGCCATCAGTGCCTTGGGAGGGACCCAGTACTTC
CDR3: CAISALGGTQYF

V: TRBV10-3
D: .
J: TRBJ2-7
size: .
length: 13
DNA: TGTGCCATCAGCCCCGGACAGCCCTACGAGCAGTACTTC
CDR3: CAISPGQPYEQYF

V: TRBV5-1
D: TRBD1
J: TRBJ2-2
size: .
length: 15
DNA: TGCGCCACCCCCTTAGACAGGGGCAACACCGGGGAGCTGTTTTTT
CDR3: CATPLDRGNTGELFF

V: TRBV6-5
D: .
J: TRBJ1-5
size: few
length: 13
DNA: TGTGCCAGCAGTTATGACTGGGGGCAGCCCCAGCATTTT
CDR3: CASSYDWGQPQHF

V: TRBV5-8
D: .
J: TRBJ1-2
size: .
length: 15
DNA: TGTGCCAGCAGCTTTGGCAGGGGAAGGGACTATGGCTACACCTTC
CDR3: CASSFGRGRDYGYTF

V: TRBV19
D: TRBD1
J: TRBJ2-5
size: .
length: 15
DNA: TGTGCCAGTAGGGAACAGGGGACAGGGGTAGAGACCCAGTACTTC
CDR3: CASREQGTGVETQYF

V: TRBV11-2
D: .
J: TRBJ1-2
size: .
length: 13
DNA: TGTGCCAGCAGCTGGGTGACAAGCTATGGCTACACCTTC
CDR3: CASSWVTSYGYTF

V: TRBV6-1
D: TRBD1
J: TRBJ1-2
size: .
length: 14
DNA: TGTGCCAGCAAGCAATGGGACAGTAACTATGGCTACACCTTC
CDR3: CASKQWDSNYGYTF

V: TRBV23-1
D: .
J: TRBJ1-6
size: once
length: 15
DNA: TGCGCCAGCAGTCAATCGAGAGGTGTGGGGTCACCCCTCCACTTT
CDR3: CASSQSRGVGSPLHF

V: TRBV4-3
D: .
J: TRBJ2-2
size: .
length: 13
DNA: TGCGCCAGCAGCCGAAGCAGGGCCGGGGAGCTGTTTTTT
CDR3: CASSRSRAGELFF

V: TRBV5-1
D: .
J: TRBJ2-2
size: .
length: 16
DNA: TGCGCCAGCAGCTTGGAAGTTAGCGGTAACACCGGGGAGCTGTTTTTT
CDR3: CASSLEVSGNTGELFF

V: TRBV6-5
D: .
J: TRBJ1-2
size: .
length: 13
DNA: TGTGCCAGCAGAAAGGGACGGGGCGACGGCTACACCTTC
CDR3: CASRKGRGDGYTF

V: TRBV7-9
D: TRBD1
J: TRBJ2-6
size: .
length: 17
DNA: TGTGCCAGCACCGATACAGGGGCTGGGTCTGGGGCCAACGTCCTGACTTTC
CDR3: CASTDTGAGSGANVLTF

V: TRBV5-1
D: TRBD1
J: TRBJ2-3
size: .
length: 15
DNA: TGCGCCAGCAGCTTGGTGCTGGGACAGGCAGATACGCAGTATTTT
CDR3: CASSLVLGQADTQYF

V: TRBV11-2
D: .
J: TRBJ1-6
size: .
length: 16
DNA: TGTGCCAGCAGCTTTTTCAGGGGTGGGGAGAATTCACCCCTCCACTTT
CDR3: CASSFFRGGENSPLHF

V: TRBV10-3
D: .
J: TRBJ2-7
size: .
length: 12
DNA: TGTGCCATCAGTGATACAGGGCCCGAGCAGTACTTC
CDR3: CAISDTGPEQYF

V: TRBV20-1
D: TRBD2
J: TRBJ2-3
size: .
length: 11
DNA: TGCAGTGCTAGAGTAGCGGGGGCGGGGTATTTT
CDR3: CSARVAGAGYF

V: TRBV10-3
D: .
J: TRBJ1-5
size: .
length: 14
DNA: TGTGCCATCAGTGCCCGGGGGACGGATCAGCCCCAGCATTTT
CDR3: CAISARGTDQPQHF

V: TRBV5-4
D: .
J: TRBJ1-1
size: .
length: 14
DNA: TGTGCCAGCAGCTTGAACTGGGAGGGCACTGAAGCTTTCTTT
CDR3: CASSLNWEGTEAFF

V: TRBV6-5
D: .
J: TRBJ1-5
size: .
length: 13
DNA: TGTGCCAGCAGTTACGGCGGGGCTCAGCCCCAGCATTTT
CDR3: CASSYGGAQPQHF

V: TRBV7-2
D: .
J: TRBJ1-1
size: .
length: 13
DNA: TGTGCCAGCAGCTTATACTGGGGAGCTGAAGCTTTCTTT
CDR3: CASSLYWGAEAFF

V: TRBV27
D: .
J: TRBJ2-7
size: .
length: 19
DNA: TGTGCCAGCAGTTTATCGAAGATACGGGGAGGCCCGAGCTCCTACGAGCAGTACTTC
CDR3: CASSLSKIRGGPSSYEQYF

V: TRBV7-2
D: TRBD1
J: TRBJ1-2
size: .
length: 17
DNA: TGTGCCAGCAGCTTAGTGGGGATACAGGGGGCTGCCTATGGCTACACCTTC
CDR3: CASSLVGIQGAAYGYTF

V: TRBV7-2
D: .
J: TRBJ2-2
size: .
length: 13
DNA: TGTGCCAGCAGCCCTTCCGCGGGCGGGGAGCTGTTTTTT
CDR3: CASSPSAGGELFF

V: TRBV10-3
D: TRBD1
J: TRBJ2-5
size: once
length: 13
DNA: TGTGCCATCACTCGGACAGGTGGAGAGACCCAGTACTTC
CDR3: CAITRTGGETQYF

V: TRBV4-2
D: .
J: TRBJ2-7
size: .
length: 14
DNA: TGTGCCAGCAGCCCGACTAGAGAGGGCTACGAGCAGTACTTC
CDR3: CASSPTREGYEQYF

V: TRBV4-1
D: TRBD2
J: TRBJ2-7
size: .
length: 15
DNA: TGCGCCAGCAGCCGACTGGGAGGGGTCGACCACGAGCAGTACTTC
CDR3: CASSRLGGVDHEQYF

V: TRBV5-1
D: TRBD1
J: TRBJ1-2
size: .
length: 13
DNA: TGCGCCAGCAGCTTCACAGGGGAATATGGCTACACCTTC
CDR3: CASSFTGEYGYTF

V: TRBV6-5
D: .
J: TRBJ2-5
size: once
length: 15
DNA: TGTGCCAGCAGTTACGATGGGACACCCCAAGAGACCCAGTACTTC
CDR3: CASSYDGTPQETQYF

V: TRBV6-1
D: TRBD1
J: TRBJ1-2
size: .
length: 14
DNA: TGTGCCAGCAATTTTAGGCGGACAGGGGATGGCTACACCTTC
CDR3: CASNFRRTGDGYTF

V: TRBV29-1
D: TRBD1
J: TRBJ2-2
size: .
length: 14
DNA: TGCAGCGTTGAACGGGACAGTCAAACCGGGGAGCTGTTTTTT
CDR3: CSVERDSQTGELFF

V: TRBV7-2
D: .
J: TRBJ2-7
size: .
length: 17
DNA: TGTGCCAGCAGCTCCCTCTCCATTCTACAGGGCGGGTACGAGCAGTACTTC
CDR3: CASSSLSILQGGYEQYF

V: TRBV25-1
D: TRBD1
J: TRBJ1-1
size: .
length: 14
DNA: TGTGCCAGCGAGGACAGGGGAAAGGACACTGAAGCTTTCTTT
CDR3: CASEDRGKDTEAFF

V: TRBV18
D: .
J: TRBJ2-5
size: .
length: 14
DNA: TGTGCCAGCTCACCGTTGAAAGGGGCAGAGACCCAGTACTTC
CDR3: CASSPLKGAETQYF

V: TRBV6-5
D: .
J: TRBJ1-4
size: .
length: 16
DNA: TGTGCCAGCAGTTACGCGGGCGGGTCAACTAATGAAAAACTGTTTTTT
CDR3: CASSYAGGSTNEKLFF

V: TRBV5-4
D: TRBD1
J: TRBJ1-3
size: .
length: 14
DNA: TGTGCCAGCAGCATCGACAGGGACGGGAACACCATATATTTT
CDR3: CASSIDRDGNTIYF

V: TRBV7-2
D: TRBD1
J: TRBJ1-2
size: .
length: 16
DNA: TGTGCCAGCAGCTTAGCGACAGGGGGCGCCTTCTATGGCTACACCTTC
CDR3: CASSLATGGAFYGYTF

V: TRBV14
D: .
J: TRBJ1-1
size: .
length: 15
DNA: TGTGCCAGCAGCCCTCTCGGGGGGCGTCGCACTGAAGCTTTCTTT
CDR3: CASSPLGGRRTEAFF

V: TRBV10-3
D: TRBD2
J: TRBJ2-1
size: .
length: 12
DNA: TGTGCCATCAAGCCTAGCGGCAATGAGCAGTTCTTC
CDR3: CAIKPSGNEQFF

V: TRBV10-3
D: TRBD1
J: TRBJ1-2
size: .
length: 13
DNA: TGTGCCATCAGCGTAGACAGGGAAAATGGCTACACCTTC
CDR3: CAISVDRENGYTF

V: TRBV5-1
D: .
J: TRBJ1-4
size: .
length: 14
DNA: TGCGCCAGCAGCTTGCGGGGCGCGGGTGAAAAACTGTTTTTT
CDR3: CASSLRGAGEKLFF

V: TRBV9
D: .
J: TRBJ1-4
size: .
length: 17
DNA: TGTGCCAGCAGCCCGGGACAAAAAAGCGCAACTAATGAAAAACTGTTTTTT
CDR3: CASSPGQKSATNEKLFF

V: TRBV10-2
D: .
J: TRBJ2-4
size: .
length: 12
DNA: TGCGCCAGCAGGGACCGCAAAAACATTCAGTACTTC
CDR3: CASRDRKNIQYF

V: TRBV10-1
D: TRBD2
J: TRBJ2-1
size: .
length: 15
DNA: TGCGCCAGCAGTGAGAGGCGGGAGGGGGTTGGTGAGCAGTTCTTC
CDR3: CASSERREGVGEQFF

V: TRBV9
D: TRBD2
J: TRBJ2-5
size: .
length: 17
DNA: TGTGCCAGCAGCGTAACGGGGCTAGCGGGGGGGCAAGAGACCCAGTACTTC
CDR3: CASSVTGLAGGQETQYF

V: TRBV14
D: .
J: TRBJ1-3
size: .
length: 17
DNA: TGTGCCAGCAGCTACGTTCGGGGTGCTCTCGCTGGAAACACCATATATTTT
CDR3: CASSYVRGALAGNTIYF

V: TRBV5-4
D: TRBD2
J: TRBJ2-1
size: .
length: 15
DNA: TGTGCCAGCAGCTTGGAACTAGCGGGAGTTCGGGAGCAGTTCTTC
CDR3: CASSLELAGVREQFF